What follows are 6 T cell receptor beta chains derived from one specimen sequenced in a study of T cells after yellow fever vaccination. MiXCR, applied by TCRdb to the 5' RACE reads, yields one record per CDR3 protein. This sample yields 450,000 to 550,000 distinct CDR3 sequences, of which 21% are seen a single time; 16% belongs to the top ten. The sample consisted of PBMCs, taken approximately 20 days after the first yellow fever vaccination. The receptors stem from a man aged 18 to 29 who received the YFV17D yellow fever vaccine.

This clonotype was picked up a small number of times. The chain has TRBV19 and TRBJ1-1; D ambiguous. The CDR3 has 12 amino acids. V lost 5 bases, J lost 5 bases, and 9 bases lay in between. CDR1 LNHDA and CDR2 SQIVND come from the germline V gene (reference sequence). The CDR3 DNA is TGTGCCAGTAGTCCAAACCCAACTGAAGCTTTCTTT. Residues: CASSPNPTEAFF.

Only a few counts were recorded for this clonotype. The chain is built from TRBV9 and TRBJ2-2; tentatively, D is TRBD1 (5 bases). Germline-derived CDR1 and CDR2 are SGDLS and YYNGEE. Trimming took 7 bases from V and 2 from J, leaving 18 bases between them. The CDR3 contains 16 residues. CDR3 in DNA: TGTGCCAGCTCGGAGCAGGGTGGGATAAACACCGGGGAGCTGTTTTTT. Translating gives CASSEQGGINTGELFF.

The DNA of the CDR3 is TGTGCCAGCAGTACCGGGACAGGGGGCTTCAATGAGCAGTTCTTC. It yields the protein CASSTGTGGFNEQFF. The rearrangement joins TRBV6-1 to TRBJ2-1, with TRBD1 matching 12 bases. The CDR3 has 15 residues. Trimming cost V 5 bases and J 6 bases; bases outside gene matches: 5. Germline lookup yields CDR1 MNHNS and CDR2 SASEGT.

This clonotype has only one observation. V usage is TRBV4-3 and J usage is TRBJ2-1, with no clear D. The CDR3 runs 13 residues. V was cut by 0 bases and J by 8 bases, with 8 bases left in between. CDR1 is LGHNA, CDR2 YSLEER, per germline. CDR3 coding DNA: TGCGCCAGCAGCCAAGAGTCCGGCTATGAGCAGTTCTTC. It specifies CASSQESGYEQFF.

The chain is built from TRBV3-1 and TRBJ1-6; D is perhaps TRBD1 (5 bases). The V and J ends lost 0 bases and 10 bases respectively, with 7 bases between them. Germline V lookup: CDR1 LGHDT, CDR2 YNNKEL (reference sequence). The CDR3 is 13 amino acids. Here the CDR3 reads CASSQDDRSPLHF. In DNA, the CDR3 is TGTGCCAGCAGCCAAGATGACAGATCACCCCTCCACTTT.

This clonotype turned up a few times. The gene calls are TRBV7-8 and TRBJ2-7; TRBD1 agrees at 7 bases. CDR1 is SGHVS, CDR2 FQNEAQ, per germline. V was clipped by 3 bases and J by 4 bases; unmatched bases: 3. The CDR3 totals 13 residues. The CDR3 here is CASSFTGVYEQYV. CDR3 in DNA: TGTGCCAGCAGCTTCACAGGGGTTTACGAGCAGTACGTC.